These T cell receptor beta chains were read from a single sample in a study of blood T cells in healthy people across ages. One entry per CDR3 protein results from TCRdb running MiXCR on the 5' RACE reads. The sample holds hundreds of thousands of distinct CDR3 sequences; around 41% are singletons and the top ten take 30%. The sequenced sample consisted of blood. These TCRs come from a man at least 80 years old in good health. Both conserved end residues are part of each CDR3. The D gene is left open where the match is weak. Size is stated for part of the rows, as once, few or many counts, or as a class when the clone is expanded.

clone size: few; J gene: TRBJ2-7; D gene: TRBD1; V gene: TRBV6-5; CDR3 DNA: TGTGCCAGCCGTTACAGGGGCCTAGACTACGAGCAGTACTTC; CDR3 protein: CASRYRGLDYEQYF
clone size: -; J gene: TRBJ2-1; D gene: TRBD2; V gene: TRBV6-2/TRBV6-3; CDR3 DNA: TGTGCCAGCAGTGACTCTACTCTAGCGGGCGCCTACAATGAGCAGTTCTTC; CDR3 protein: CASSDSTLAGAYNEQFF
clone size: -; J gene: TRBJ2-1; D gene: -; V gene: TRBV5-1; CDR3 DNA: TGCGCCAGCAGCTTAAGCGCTCTTAATTCTGAGCAGTTCTTC; CDR3 protein: CASSLSALNSEQFF
clone size: many; J gene: TRBJ2-6; D gene: -; V gene: TRBV5-1; CDR3 DNA: TGCGCCAGCAGCCCCCTACCTGGGGCCAACGTCCTGACTTTC; CDR3 protein: CASSPLPGANVLTF
clone size: few; J gene: TRBJ2-5; D gene: TRBD1; V gene: TRBV7-2; CDR3 DNA: TGTGCCAGCAGCTTAACGGGATGGGGGACAGGGCCGCAAGAGACCCAGTACTTC; CDR3 protein: CASSLTGWGTGPQETQYF
clone size: -; J gene: TRBJ2-5; D gene: -; V gene: TRBV12-3/TRBV12-4; CDR3 DNA: TGTGCCAGCAGTTTCGGTTTGTCAGGGCTGAAAGATGAGACCCAGTACTTC; CDR3 protein: CASSFGLSGLKDETQYF
clone size: -; J gene: TRBJ2-5; D gene: TRBD2; V gene: TRBV6-2/TRBV6-3; CDR3 DNA: TGTGCCAGCATACGGGAGGTCACAGGCGGCGAGACCCAGTACTTC; CDR3 protein: CASIREVTGGETQYF
clone size: -; J gene: TRBJ2-7; D gene: TRBD1; V gene: TRBV2; CDR3 DNA: TGTGCCAGCAAAAGGGACAGGGAGACCCACGAGCAGTACTTC; CDR3 protein: CASKRDRETHEQYF
clone size: many; J gene: TRBJ2-7; D gene: -; V gene: TRBV4-3; CDR3 DNA: TGCGCCAGCAGCCGAGCGGAATTCTACGAGCAGTACTTC; CDR3 protein: CASSRAEFYEQYF
clone size: -; J gene: TRBJ1-1; D gene: -; V gene: TRBV29-1; CDR3 DNA: TGCAGCGTTGATGAAAGACAATTGAACACTGAAGCTTTCTTT; CDR3 protein: CSVDERQLNTEAFF
clone size: -; J gene: TRBJ2-7; D gene: -; V gene: TRBV20-1; CDR3 DNA: TGCAGTGCTAGAGTGGGGGAGTACGGGTCCTACGAGCAGTACTTC; CDR3 protein: CSARVGEYGSYEQYF
clone size: -; J gene: TRBJ1-1; D gene: -; V gene: TRBV5-1; CDR3 DNA: TGCGCCAGCAGCTTGGTAGCAGGTGCGGGCACTGAAGCTTTCTTT; CDR3 protein: CASSLVAGAGTEAFF
clone size: -; J gene: TRBJ2-3; D gene: TRBD2; V gene: TRBV28; CDR3 DNA: TGTGCCGGTTCGACCGCGGGAGGGCCAGTAGATACGCAGTATTTT; CDR3 protein: CAGSTAGGPVDTQYF
clone size: -; J gene: TRBJ1-6; D gene: -; V gene: TRBV18; CDR3 DNA: TGTGCCAGCTCACCACGGTCGGAGCATAGTAATTCACCCCTCCACTTT; CDR3 protein: CASSPRSEHSNSPLHF
clone size: few; J gene: TRBJ2-1; D gene: -; V gene: TRBV20-1; CDR3 DNA: TGCAGTGCAAAAGTAGGGGAGCTCTTTAACAACAATGAGCAGTTCTTC; CDR3 protein: CSAKVGELFNNNEQFF
clone size: -; J gene: TRBJ2-1; D gene: TRBD2; V gene: TRBV10-3; CDR3 DNA: TGTGCCATCAGTGGGCGGACTAGCGGGGGGTTCTACAATGAGCAGTTCTTC; CDR3 protein: CAISGRTSGGFYNEQFF
clone size: -; J gene: TRBJ2-6; D gene: -; V gene: TRBV30; CDR3 DNA: TGTGCCTGGAGTGGGACCGGCTCTATTGGGGCCAACGTCCTGACTTTC; CDR3 protein: CAWSGTGSIGANVLTF
clone size: -; J gene: TRBJ1-1; D gene: -; V gene: TRBV4-2; CDR3 DNA: TGTGCCAGCAGCCAAGGGGACGGAACTGAAGCTTTCTTT; CDR3 protein: CASSQGDGTEAFF
clone size: few; J gene: TRBJ1-1; D gene: TRBD1; V gene: TRBV5-1; CDR3 DNA: TGCGCCAGCAGCTTGGCCAGGGGGAGGACTGAAGCTTTCTTT; CDR3 protein: CASSLARGRTEAFF
clone size: many; J gene: TRBJ2-4; D gene: TRBD2; V gene: TRBV6-2/TRBV6-3; CDR3 DNA: TGTGCCAGCACCCGCCCTAGCGGGAGGGTAGCCAAAAACATTCAGTACTTC; CDR3 protein: CASTRPSGRVAKNIQYF
clone size: many; J gene: TRBJ2-7; D gene: -; V gene: TRBV4-2; CDR3 DNA: TGTGCCAGCAGCCACGGAGGAGGGAGAGGACTCGTCTACGAGCAGTACTTC; CDR3 protein: CASSHGGGRGLVYEQYF
clone size: -; J gene: TRBJ1-1; D gene: -; V gene: TRBV4-3; CDR3 DNA: TGCGCCAGCAGCCAAACTGGACGGCCGGCTGAAGCTTTCTTT; CDR3 protein: CASSQTGRPAEAFF
clone size: -; J gene: TRBJ1-4; D gene: TRBD1; V gene: TRBV6-1; CDR3 DNA: TGTGCCAGCAGAGACAGGGGGATTGGAGAAAAACTGTTTTTT; CDR3 protein: CASRDRGIGEKLFF
clone size: -; J gene: TRBJ1-2; D gene: -; V gene: TRBV5-4; CDR3 DNA: TGTGCCAGCAGTATTACAGGGAACTATGGCTACACCTTC; CDR3 protein: CASSITGNYGYTF
clone size: -; J gene: TRBJ1-6; D gene: TRBD1; V gene: TRBV7-2; CDR3 DNA: TGTGCCAGCAGCTTAAGGGGACAGGGGGCGAGCTCCTATAATTCACCCCTCCACTTT; CDR3 protein: CASSLRGQGASSYNSPLHF
clone size: few; J gene: TRBJ1-5; D gene: -; V gene: TRBV28; CDR3 DNA: TGTGCCAGCAGGAGACAGGCCTACAATAGCAATCAGCCCCAGCATTTT; CDR3 protein: CASRRQAYNSNQPQHF
clone size: few; J gene: TRBJ2-1; D gene: TRBD1; V gene: TRBV14; CDR3 DNA: TGTGCCAGCAGCCAAGAATCCGGCCGGGACAGGGGGGACGATGAGCAGTTCTTC; CDR3 protein: CASSQESGRDRGDDEQFF
clone size: -; J gene: TRBJ2-1; D gene: TRBD1; V gene: TRBV6-2/TRBV6-3; CDR3 DNA: TGTGCCAGCAGTGGCTCCGGGACAGGGGACAATGAGCAGTTCTTC; CDR3 protein: CASSGSGTGDNEQFF
clone size: -; J gene: TRBJ1-6; D gene: -; V gene: TRBV7-2; CDR3 DNA: TGTGCCAGCAGCTTAAGGAGGGATGGGCGTTCACCCCTCCACTTT; CDR3 protein: CASSLRRDGRSPLHF
clone size: few; J gene: TRBJ2-3; D gene: -; V gene: TRBV29-1; CDR3 DNA: TGCAGCGTTGAGCGGGGCCCAGATACGCAGTATTTT; CDR3 protein: CSVERGPDTQYF
clone size: -; J gene: TRBJ1-2; D gene: TRBD1; V gene: TRBV4-3; CDR3 DNA: TGCGCCAGCAGCCAAGAATCTCCTTTGGACAGGGGAGCTGGTGGCTACACCTTC; CDR3 protein: CASSQESPLDRGAGGYTF
clone size: many; J gene: TRBJ2-5; D gene: TRBD1; V gene: TRBV28; CDR3 DNA: TGTGCCAGCAGTCGTAACACAGGGGCCCAAGAGACCCAGTACTTC; CDR3 protein: CASSRNTGAQETQYF
clone size: many; J gene: TRBJ2-6; D gene: TRBD1; V gene: TRBV11-2; CDR3 DNA: TGTGCCAGCAGCGTCAGTGGATACAGGGGTGACTCCGGGGCCAACGTCCTGACTTTC; CDR3 protein: CASSVSGYRGDSGANVLTF
clone size: -; J gene: TRBJ1-5; D gene: -; V gene: TRBV6-2/TRBV6-3; CDR3 DNA: TGTGCCAGCAGTTATTTCGCCCCGTTTTCGGGCAGGGGCGCTGGATATAGCAATCAGCCCCAGCATTTT; CDR3 protein: CASSYFAPFSGRGAGYSNQPQHF
clone size: -; J gene: TRBJ1-1; D gene: -; V gene: TRBV20-1; CDR3 DNA: TGCAGTGCTAAGGGCACCGCCAACACTGAAGCTTTCTTT; CDR3 protein: CSAKGTANTEAFF
clone size: few; J gene: TRBJ1-2; D gene: TRBD1; V gene: TRBV12-3/TRBV12-4; CDR3 DNA: TGTGCCAGCAGCCGGACAGGGTTTGACTATGGCTACACCTTC; CDR3 protein: CASSRTGFDYGYTF
clone size: few; J gene: TRBJ2-2; D gene: TRBD2; V gene: TRBV7-2; CDR3 DNA: TGTGCCAGCAGCACAAGACTAGCGGGAACCGGGGAGCTGTTTTTT; CDR3 protein: CASSTRLAGTGELFF
clone size: -; J gene: TRBJ2-1; D gene: -; V gene: TRBV20-1; CDR3 DNA: TGCAGTGCAGACGGAAGCTCCTACAATGAGCAGTTCTTC; CDR3 protein: CSADGSSYNEQFF
clone size: -; J gene: TRBJ1-5; D gene: -; V gene: TRBV9; CDR3 DNA: TGTGCCAGCAGCCCCCGAGGGCCCCAGCATTTT; CDR3 protein: CASSPRGPQHF
clone size: -; J gene: TRBJ1-1; D gene: -; V gene: TRBV6-1; CDR3 DNA: TGTGCCGCAAACCACGGCGGCACTGAAGCTTTCTTT; CDR3 protein: CAANHGGTEAFF
clone size: -; J gene: TRBJ2-7; D gene: -; V gene: TRBV7-3; CDR3 DNA: TGTGCCAGCAGGGGCTATAACAATGAGCAGTACTTC; CDR3 protein: CASRGYNNEQYF
clone size: -; J gene: TRBJ1-1; D gene: -; V gene: TRBV20-1; CDR3 DNA: TGCAGTGCTAGAGATCAAGGGGCAGTGAGAACTGAAGCTTTCTTT; CDR3 protein: CSARDQGAVRTEAFF
clone size: many; J gene: TRBJ2-5; D gene: -; V gene: TRBV29-1; CDR3 DNA: TGCAGCGTTGCCTCGGGGCAGATTGGAGAGACCCAGTACTTC; CDR3 protein: CSVASGQIGETQYF
clone size: few; J gene: TRBJ2-5; D gene: -; V gene: TRBV7-6; CDR3 DNA: TGTGCCAGCAGCTTGGAAAGTGTAGCATATGAGACCCAGTACTTC; CDR3 protein: CASSLESVAYETQYF
clone size: few; J gene: TRBJ2-5; D gene: -; V gene: TRBV3-1; CDR3 DNA: TGTGCCAGCAGCCAAGATTCGGACATGGGGACCCAGTACTTC; CDR3 protein: CASSQDSDMGTQYF
clone size: -; J gene: TRBJ2-4; D gene: -; V gene: TRBV27; CDR3 DNA: TGTGCCAGCAGTTGGGGCGGTCCTACGAGGCAGTACTTC; CDR3 protein: CASSWGGPTRQYF
clone size: few; J gene: TRBJ1-1; D gene: -; V gene: TRBV12-3/TRBV12-4; CDR3 DNA: TGTGCCAGCAGTTTGGGAGGGAGGAGTCGAGCTTTCTTT; CDR3 protein: CASSLGGRSRAFF
clone size: few; J gene: TRBJ2-7; D gene: -; V gene: TRBV20-1; CDR3 DNA: TGCAGTGCTGAGGAATCCTACGAGCAGTACTTC; CDR3 protein: CSAEESYEQYF
clone size: -; J gene: TRBJ2-1; D gene: -; V gene: TRBV12-3/TRBV12-4; CDR3 DNA: TGTGCCAGCAGTTTTAGGGGGGGAGAGCAGTTCTTC; CDR3 protein: CASSFRGGEQFF
clone size: -; J gene: TRBJ2-6; D gene: -; V gene: TRBV18; CDR3 DNA: TGTGCCAGCTCACCACCAAGCTCTGGGGCCGACGTCCTGACTTTC; CDR3 protein: CASSPPSSGADVLTF
clone size: few; J gene: TRBJ2-7; D gene: -; V gene: TRBV7-2; CDR3 DNA: TGTGCCAGCAGCTTAGTAAGCCAGCCAAGCTCCTACGAGCAGTACTTC; CDR3 protein: CASSLVSQPSSYEQYF
clone size: -; J gene: TRBJ1-6; D gene: -; V gene: TRBV3-1; CDR3 DNA: TGTGCCAGCAGCCAAGTAAGAGGGGTGGGATATTCACCCCTCCACTTT; CDR3 protein: CASSQVRGVGYSPLHF
clone size: -; J gene: TRBJ1-1; D gene: -; V gene: TRBV2; CDR3 DNA: TGTGCCGGCACTGAAGGACGGTACACTGAAGCTTTCTTT; CDR3 protein: CAGTEGRYTEAFF
clone size: -; J gene: TRBJ1-2; D gene: -; V gene: TRBV4-3; CDR3 DNA: TGCGCCAGCAGCCAAGTAACTCTCTCGACCTATGGCTACACCTTC; CDR3 protein: CASSQVTLSTYGYTF
clone size: -; J gene: TRBJ2-5; D gene: TRBD2; V gene: TRBV7-8; CDR3 DNA: TGTGCCAGCAGCCTGGGGGGGGTCTTAGTGACCCAGTACTTC; CDR3 protein: CASSLGGVLVTQYF
clone size: -; J gene: TRBJ2-5; D gene: -; V gene: TRBV6-5; CDR3 DNA: TGTGCCAGCAGCCGTGATGTGGGGGTAGAGACCCAGTACTTC; CDR3 protein: CASSRDVGVETQYF
clone size: few; J gene: TRBJ2-1; D gene: TRBD2; V gene: TRBV5-1; CDR3 DNA: TGCGCCAGCAGCCCTGCTAGCGGGGGCTACAATGAGCAGTTCTTC; CDR3 protein: CASSPASGGYNEQFF
clone size: -; J gene: TRBJ2-1; D gene: TRBD2; V gene: TRBV20-1; CDR3 DNA: TGCAGTGCTAGAGTGGTAGCGGGGGGTCGGGTAAATGAGCAGTTCTTC; CDR3 protein: CSARVVAGGRVNEQFF